Below are 25 T cell receptor beta chains sequenced from a single sample in a study of cytomegalovirus exposure and HLA in healthy donors. PCR used 60 Vbeta primers and 13 Jbeta primers. The table came from immunoSEQ multiplex PCR; TCRdb's copy has only in-frame clones and leaves some out. The data contain fewer than 150,000 clones, over 55% of them singletons. Input material: PBMCs. The source of these receptors is a man younger than 35 in good health and CMV-seropositive.

This clone has just a few counts. The rearrangement joins TRBV5-4 to TRBJ2-7; TRBD2 agrees at 8 bases. The CDR3 loop spans 16 amino acids. V lost 5 bases and J lost 1; bases outside the gene matches: 11. Germline CDR1 reads SGHNT; CDR2 reads YYREEE (reference sequence). CDR3 protein: CASRPGGAVGSYEQYF. The CDR3 nucleotides are TGTGCCAGCAGACCCGGGGGGGCGGTGGGATCCTACGAGCAGTACTTC.

The V call is TRBV2, the J call TRBJ2-7; TRBD1 matches at 9 bases. The trim removed 6 bases at V and 0 bases at J, leaving 3 bases unmatched. CDR3 size: 14 residues. Germline CDR1 SNHLY, CDR2 FYNNEI. CDR3 region: CASSEQGASYEQYF. The CDR3 nucleotides are TGTGCCAGCAGCGAACAGGGGGCCTCCTACGAGCAGTACTTC.

This clone has a single count. V usage is TRBV7-9 and J usage is TRBJ2-3; TRBD2 is a possible D gene (5 bases). Trimming cost V 3 bases and J 6 bases, with 10 bases left between them. Germline V lookup: CDR1 SEHNR, CDR2 FQNEAQ (reference sequence). This CDR3 has 13 amino acids. This chain's CDR3 is CASSFQSGDTQYF. Here the CDR3 DNA reads TGTGCCAGCAGCTTCCAAAGCGGTGATACGCAGTATTTT. The complete variable domain, with remaining parts taken from reference TRBV7-9 and TRBJ2-3, reads DTGVSQNPRHKITKRGQNVTFRCDPISEHNRLYWYRQTLGQGPEFLTYFQNEAQLEKSRLLSDRFSAERPKGSFSTLEIQRTEQGDSAMYLCASSFQSGDTQYFGPGTRLTVL.

This chain uses TRBV11-3 with TRBJ2-6; 8 bases fit TRBD1. The CDR3 extends over 15 amino acids. The germline gives CDR1 SGHNT, CDR2 YENEEA. J gave up 4 bases and V 3 bases, and 2 bases lay outside the gene matches. Here the CDR3 reads CASSLTGVGANVLTF. CDR3 bases: TGTGCCAGCAGCTTGACAGGGGTCGGGGCCAACGTCCTGACTTTC.

CDR3 region: CASSGTGRNEKLFF. The CDR3 nucleotides read TGCGCCAGCAGCGGGACAGGGCGGAATGAAAAACTGTTTTTT. V usage is TRBV5-1 and J usage is TRBJ1-4; 9 positions agree with TRBD1. CDR1 and CDR2 from the germline V gene are SGHRS and YFSETQ. V was clipped by 4 bases and J by 5 bases; unmatched bases: 3. This CDR3 contains 14 residues.

This sequence joins TRBV19 and TRBJ2-7, with a tentative D call TRBD2 (6 bases). The CDR3 extends over 13 amino acids. V was shortened by 5 bases and J by 4 bases, with 12 bases between the two germline ends. Germline assignment: CDR1 LNHDA and CDR2 SQIVND (reference sequence). This CDR3 is CASSWAGSYEQYF. The CDR3 nucleotides are TGTGCCAGTAGTTGGGCGGGGAGTTACGAGCAGTACTTC.

This clone came up a few times. CDR3 DNA sequence: TGTGCCAGCAGTCGGAGTCGTGGAGATACGCAGTATTTT. Amino acids: CASSRSRGDTQYF. V is TRBV6-5 and J is TRBJ2-3; D remains unclear. In germline, CDR1 is MNHEY, CDR2 SVGAGI. The CDR3 consists of 13 residues. Trimming cost V 5 bases and J 5 bases, with 11 bases left between them.

The V and J genes are TRBV4-1 and TRBJ2-1, with 10 bases that match TRBD2. V was pared by 1 base and J by 6 bases, with 9 bases of the junction left unmatched. Germline V CDR1 and CDR2: MGHRA, YSYEKL. This CDR3 contains 17 residues. The DNA of the CDR3 is TGCGCCAGCAGCCAAGTTTCTCAGCGGGGGGGCCGCAATGAGCAGTTCTTC. Its protein product is CASSQVSQRGGRNEQFF.

The genes are TRBV2 and TRBJ1-2; tentatively, D is TRBD1 (5 bases). Between the trimmed V and J ends, which lost 8 bases and 8 bases, there was a span of 12 bases. This CDR3 has 11 residues. Germline V gene sequence: CDR1 SNHLY, CDR2 FYNNEI. DNA for the CDR3: TGTGCCAGCGTACGACAGTGGGGCTACACCTTC. Translating it yields CASVRQWGYTF.

V is TRBV29-1 and J is TRBJ2-7; tentative D call: TRBD1 (5 bases). Trimming stripped 4 bases from V and 7 bases from J, with 20 bases between. The germline gives CDR1 SQVTM, CDR2 ANQGSEA. There are 14 residues in the CDR3. CDR3 in DNA: TGCAGCGTTGGATTCTCGGCAGGGTCGAGGGAGCAGTACTTC. Amino acid sequence: CSVGFSAGSREQYF.

The rearrangement joins TRBV5-6 to TRBJ2-5; 7 bases line up with TRBD2. The end of the DNA aligns better with TRBJ2-7, so the J call may be wrong. This CDR3 is built from 13 residues. CDR1 and CDR2 from the germline V gene are SGHDT and YYEEEE. CDR3 coding DNA: TGTGCCAGCAGCTTGGGGGGGGGTACCGAGCAGTACTTC. Its protein product is CASSLGGGTEQYF.

The chain employs TRBV6-1 and TRBJ2-5; a weak D match, TRBD1 (7 bases). This CDR3 contains 14 residues. Germline V gene sequence: CDR1 MNHNS, CDR2 SASEGT. Trimming shortened V by 6 bases and J by 4 bases, and 15 bases separated the two germline ends. The CDR3 spells CASSQGEAGETQYF. CDR3 DNA: TGTGCCAGCAGCCAGGGGGAGGCGGGAGAGACCCAGTACTTC.

The table lists this clone with a few counts. The V gene is TRBV4-2, the J gene TRBJ1-2; D might be TRBD1 (6 bases). CDR1 and CDR2 from the germline V gene are LGHNA and YNFKEQ. The CDR3 is 15 residues long. V was shortened by 0 bases and J by 5 bases, with 13 bases between the two germline ends. CDR3 residues: CASSQEDSSFYGYTF. In DNA form, the CDR3 reads TGTGCCAGCAGCCAAGAGGACAGCTCCTTTTATGGCTACACCTTC.

The J gene is TRBJ2-5, the V gene TRBV4-1, with 7 bases identical to TRBD2. Germline values: CDR1 MGHRA, CDR2 YSYEKL. This CDR3 has 14 residues. V gave up 6 bases and J gave up 1 base; unmatched junction bases: 5. The CDR3 DNA follows: TGCGCCAGCAGTATACTAGCGCTCCAAGAGACCCAGTACTTC. It codes for CASSILALQETQYF.

The count of this clone is one. The chain links TRBV4-2 to TRBJ2-2; D gene uncertain. The CDR3 extends over 17 amino acids. Germline CDR1 and CDR2: LGHNA and YNFKEQ. V was trimmed by 0 bases and J by 3 bases, leaving 14 bases between them. The CDR3: CASSQDALSSYTGELFF. CDR3 bases: TGTGCCAGCAGCCAAGACGCACTTTCAAGTTACACCGGGGAGCTGTTTTTT.

The V call is TRBV27, the J call TRBJ1-2; 7 positions match TRBD1. Germline CDR1 MNHEY, CDR2 SMNVEV (reference sequence). The ends lost 6 bases at V and 2 bases at J; junction bases unmatched: 9. This CDR3 region has 15 residues. CDR3 bases: TGTGCCAGCAGCTCACGCCGGGACAGCAACTATGGCTACACCTTC. Its translation: CASSSRRDSNYGYTF.

A few counts support this clone. The V and J genes are TRBV6-6 and TRBJ1-1, with D maybe TRBD1 (5 bases). The germline gives CDR1 MNHNY, CDR2 SVGAGI (reference sequence). The CDR3 contains 13 residues. Trimming shortened V by 6 bases and J by 11 bases, and 19 bases separated the two germline ends. CDR3 sequence reads: CASSPRDFSSAFF. The CDR3 region has the DNA TGTGCCAGCAGCCCCCGGGACTTTTCGTCGGCTTTCTTT.

The sample holds many counts of this clone. J is TRBJ2-7 and V is TRBV28, with a possible D match to TRBD1 (5 bases). This CDR3 region has 16 residues. V was pared by 6 bases and J by 0 bases, with 18 bases between. Germline assignment: CDR1 MDHEN and CDR2 SYDVKM. The chain's CDR3 is CASSHPIMTASYEQYF. The CDR3 region has the DNA TGTGCCAGCAGCCATCCGATTATGACAGCCTCCTACGAGCAGTACTTC.

This clone was seen more than once but under ten times. This rearrangement joins TRBV19 to TRBJ2-2; D is possibly TRBD2 (6 bases). Germline values: CDR1 LNHDA, CDR2 SQIVND (reference sequence). Deletions cut 4 bases from V and 3 bases from J, with 12 bases between. The CDR3 loop spans 15 amino acids. The CDR3 here is CASSTWDFYTGELFF. CDR3 nucleotides: TGTGCCAGTAGTACTTGGGACTTTTACACCGGGGAGCTGTTTTTT.

This chain connects TRBV11-3 to TRBJ2-7; the match to TRBD2 covers 7 bases. The CDR3 consists of 15 residues. Germline CDR1 SGHNT, CDR2 YENEEA. J lost 0 bases, V lost 6 bases, and 8 bases had no gene match. The DNA of the CDR3 is TGTGCCAGCAGGGCTAGCGGTGGTAGCTCCTACGAGCAGTACTTC. Translation: CASRASGGSSYEQYF.

In DNA, the CDR3 is TGTGCCAGCAGCTTACCCGGCACTGAAGCTTTCTTT. The encoded protein is CASSLPGTEAFF. V is TRBV5-5 and J is TRBJ1-1; D not resolved. Germline V lookup: CDR1 SGHKS, CDR2 YYEKEE (reference sequence). This CDR3 contains 12 residues. The V and J ends lost 2 bases and 4 bases respectively, with 6 bases between them.

V usage is TRBV18 and J usage is TRBJ2-6; D ambiguous. The CDR3 runs to 14 residues. The germline V gene has CDR1 KGHSH and CDR2 LQKENI. The V and J ends lost 6 bases and 0 bases respectively, with 6 bases between them. CDR3 in amino acids: CASSFSSGANVLTF. Written as DNA, the CDR3 is TGTGCCAGCTCCTTCAGCTCTGGGGCCAACGTCCTGACTTTC.

V gene TRBV2 combines with J gene TRBJ1-4, with D perhaps matching TRBD1 (6 bases). Per germline, CDR1 SNHLY and CDR2 FYNNEI. With 6 bases removed from V and 12 bases from J, the gap between germline ends came to 17 bases. The CDR3 sequence is 13 residues long. The CDR3 bases are TGTGCCAGCAGCGCCGGGACATTTGATCAACTGTTTTTT. It specifies CASSAGTFDQLFF.

The chain combines TRBV5-1 with TRBJ1-2; TRBD1 might be the D (6 bases). V was trimmed by 4 bases and J by 1 base, leaving 17 bases between them. There are 16 residues in the CDR3. Germline assignment: CDR1 SGHRS and CDR2 YFSETQ. CDR3 protein: CASSTGKQGYNYGYTF. DNA of the CDR3: TGCGCCAGCAGCACGGGAAAACAGGGCTATAACTATGGCTACACCTTC.

J is TRBJ2-5 and V is TRBV7-2, with D uncertain. The CDR3 has 14 residues. Deletions cut 3 bases from V and 4 bases from J, with 12 bases between. The germline V gene has CDR1 SGHTA and CDR2 FQGNSA. CDR3 sequence reads: CASSLGSVRETQYF. CDR3 nucleotides: TGTGCCAGCAGCTTGGGCTCCGTTCGAGAGACCCAGTACTTC.